This T cell receptor beta chain was observed in a study of cytomegalovirus exposure and HLA in healthy donors. The PCR made use of 60 Vbeta and 13 Jbeta primers. Profiling relied on immunoSEQ multiplex PCR, and the TCRdb table lists in-frame clones only, not all of them. This table holds over 150,000 clones, 80% found once. This receptor was taken from a man younger than 45 in good health and CMV-seropositive. What was sequenced was PBMCs.

The CDR3 reads CASSRMGQGGELFF. Here the CDR3 DNA reads TGTGCCAGCAGCCGGATGGGACAGGGAGGGGAGCTGTTTTTT. This chain links TRBV11-3 with TRBJ2-2, with 9 nucleotides matching TRBD1. V trimming: 5 bases; J trimming: 8 bases; junction bases outside the gene matches: 6. Germline V gene lookup returns CDR1 SGHNT and CDR2 YENEEA. This CDR3 region has 14 residues.